Here is one TCR beta chain with its context. Sequenced by immunoSEQ multiplex PCR; TCRdb stores in-frame clones only, minus some. The sample shows about 200,000 clones, around 81% of them seen only once. Germline V gene sequence: CDR1 SGHNT, CDR2 YYREEE (reference sequence). The ends were cut back, 4 bases at V and 3 bases at J, with 5 bases in the middle. The CDR3 covers 13 residues. The data were taken from a study of blood T cell repertoires in COVID-19. The source of this sequence is a man between 40 and 49 years old who had recovered from COVID-19. What was sequenced was PBMCs or T cells enriched from blood (not recorded which). The V and J genes are TRBV5-4 and TRBJ2-6; no clear D gene. The CDR3 nucleotides read TGTGCCAGCAGCCCGGGTGGGGCCAACGTCCTGACTTTC. As protein: CASSPGGANVLTF.